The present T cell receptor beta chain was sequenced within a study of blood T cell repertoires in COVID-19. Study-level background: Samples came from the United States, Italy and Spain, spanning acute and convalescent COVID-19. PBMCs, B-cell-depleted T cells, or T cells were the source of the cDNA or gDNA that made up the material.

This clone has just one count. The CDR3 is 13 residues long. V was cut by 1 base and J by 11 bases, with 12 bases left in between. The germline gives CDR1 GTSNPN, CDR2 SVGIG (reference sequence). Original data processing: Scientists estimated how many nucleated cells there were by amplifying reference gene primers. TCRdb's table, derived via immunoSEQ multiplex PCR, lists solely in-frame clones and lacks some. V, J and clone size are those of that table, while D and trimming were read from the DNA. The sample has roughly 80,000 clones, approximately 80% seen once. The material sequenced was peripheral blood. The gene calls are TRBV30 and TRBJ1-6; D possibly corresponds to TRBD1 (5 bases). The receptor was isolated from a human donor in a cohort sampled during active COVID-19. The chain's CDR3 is CAWSGGGIPPLHF. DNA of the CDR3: TGTGCCTGGAGTGGTGGGGGGATTCCACCCCTCCACTTT.